This T cell receptor (beta chain) was identified in a study of spatial heterogeneity in lung cancer. TCRdb re-analysed the 5' RACE reads in MiXCR, keeping a single row per CDR3 protein. Of roughly 79,000 distinct CDR3 sequences in the sample, under 8.5% were seen once. Time point: sample taken at primary tumor resection. The CDR3 covers 15 residues. J was trimmed by 1 base and V by 6 bases; bases with no gene match: 4. The table lists this clonotype with many counts. Sequencing used PBMCs, obtained at surgery. V usage is TRBV12-3 or TRBV12-4 and J usage is TRBJ2-3; 10 positions agree with TRBD2. The TCR was taken from a male donor with early-stage non-small cell lung cancer. The DNA of the CDR3 is TGTGCCAGCAGCGAAACTAGCGGGGGCACAGATACGCAGTATTTT. Translated: CASSETSGGTDTQYF.